The sequence of this T cell receptor (beta chain) was determined in a study of neurological immune-mediated disorders. Many counts were recorded for this clonotype. The CDR3 sequence is 14 residues long. CDR1 and CDR2 from the germline V gene are SGHKS and YYEKEE (reference sequence). Trimming took 6 bases from V and 3 from J, leaving 12 bases between them. TCRdb independently ran MiXCR on the 5' RACE reads; one entry per CDR3 protein. The table lists some 95,000 distinct CDR3 sequences, 3.5% of them singletons. This sequence was found in a young woman with multiple sclerosis. Sequenced material: PBMCs. This chain uses TRBV5-5 with TRBJ2-2; D uncertain. In nucleotides, the CDR3 is TGTGCCAGCATCAGAGGAGTTGACACCGGGGAGCTGTTTTTT. It encodes CASIRGVDTGELFF.